This T cell receptor (beta chain) was documented in a study of CD8 T cells in ankylosing spondylitis. TCRdb passed the 5' RACE reads through MiXCR, listing each CDR3 protein once. The sample has about 260,000 distinct CDR3 sequences, around 25% seen once; the top ten hold more than 0.6%. This clonotype has just a few counts. What it binds is not known. General study points: Apparently characteristic of ankylosing spondylitis blood was a TCR beta motif (about eight highly homologous variants).

The germline V gene encodes CDR1 MNHNS and CDR2 SASEGT. This CDR3 spans 14 amino acids. V dropped 8 bases and J dropped 8 bases, with 21 bases sitting between them. Sequencing was carried out using blood, either unsorted or a sorted T cell fraction (not recorded which). The sequence derives from a male donor with ankylosing spondylitis or in good health (not recorded which). V gene TRBV6-1 combines with J gene TRBJ1-2, with D perhaps TRBD1 (5 bases). The CDR3 DNA reads TGTGCCAGCTCAGCCCGGGACTCCCGGGACGGCTACACCTTC. This gives the protein CASSARDSRDGYTF.